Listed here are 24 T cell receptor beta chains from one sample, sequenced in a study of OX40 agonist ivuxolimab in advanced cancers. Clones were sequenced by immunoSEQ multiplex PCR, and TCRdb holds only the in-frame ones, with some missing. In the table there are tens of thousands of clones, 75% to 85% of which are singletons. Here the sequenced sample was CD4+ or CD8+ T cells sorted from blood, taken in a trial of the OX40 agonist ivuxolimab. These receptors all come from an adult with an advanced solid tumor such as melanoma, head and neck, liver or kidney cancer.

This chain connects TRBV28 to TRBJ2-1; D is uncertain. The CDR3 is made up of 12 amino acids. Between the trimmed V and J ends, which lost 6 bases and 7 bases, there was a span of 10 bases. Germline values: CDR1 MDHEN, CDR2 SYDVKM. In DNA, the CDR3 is TGTGCCAGCAGCCGCGTCTTGAATGAGCAGTTCTTC. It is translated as CASSRVLNEQFF.

CDR3 coding DNA: TGTGCCAGCAGTTTAGGGGGTTATAGCAATCAGCCCCAGCATTTT. This codes for CASSLGGYSNQPQHF. The chain joins TRBV27 to TRBJ1-5, with a possible D match to TRBD1 (5 bases). Per the germline V gene, CDR1 is MNHEY and CDR2 is SMNVEV (reference sequence). Trimming left V 2 bases short and J 0 bases short, with 8 bases between. This CDR3 has 15 amino acids.

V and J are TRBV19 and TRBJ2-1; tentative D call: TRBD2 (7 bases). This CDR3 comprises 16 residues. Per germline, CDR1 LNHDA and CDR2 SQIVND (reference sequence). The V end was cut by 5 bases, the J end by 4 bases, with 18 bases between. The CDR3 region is CASSSLGGGFYNEQFF. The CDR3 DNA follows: TGTGCCAGTAGTTCCCTAGGGGGGGGGTTTTACAATGAGCAGTTCTTC.

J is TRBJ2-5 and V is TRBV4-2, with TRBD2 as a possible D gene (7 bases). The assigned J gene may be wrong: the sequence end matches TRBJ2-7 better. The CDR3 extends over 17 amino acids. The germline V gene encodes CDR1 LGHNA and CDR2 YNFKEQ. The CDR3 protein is CASSQDRTGGLLNEQYF. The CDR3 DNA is TGTGCCAGCAGCCAAGATCGGACGGGGGGCCTCCTCAACGAGCAGTACTTC.

CDR3 DNA: TGTGCCAGCAGCAAAGGCTGGGGGGGCAAGTCCTACGAGCAGTACTTC. This gives the protein CASSKGWGGKSYEQYF. This chain joins TRBV21-1 and TRBJ2-7; TRBD2, the table's D call, lacks a check against the DNA. TRBV21-1 is designated a pseudogene. The CDR3 consists of 16 residues.

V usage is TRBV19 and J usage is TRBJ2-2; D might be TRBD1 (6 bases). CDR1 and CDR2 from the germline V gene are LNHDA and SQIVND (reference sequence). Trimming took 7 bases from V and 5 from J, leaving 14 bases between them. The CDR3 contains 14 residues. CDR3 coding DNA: TGTGCCAGTACAAGGGGCAGGGGTACCGGGGAGCTGTTTTTT. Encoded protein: CASTRGRGTGELFF.

In DNA form, the CDR3 reads TGTGCCAGCAGCTCTGGGGCGTTTAGCAATCAGCCCCAGCATTTT. This translates into CASSSGAFSNQPQHF. The chain combines TRBV7-9 with TRBJ1-5; possibly TRBD1 for D (5 bases). From germline, CDR1 is SEHNR and CDR2 FQNEAQ (reference sequence). The CDR3 consists of 15 residues. The V and J ends lost 4 bases and 0 bases respectively, with 10 bases between them.

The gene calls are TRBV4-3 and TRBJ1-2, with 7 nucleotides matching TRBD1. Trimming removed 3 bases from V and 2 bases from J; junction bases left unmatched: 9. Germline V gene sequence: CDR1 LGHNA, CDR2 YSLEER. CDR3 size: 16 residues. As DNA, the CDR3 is TGCGCCAGCAGCCAGGCCCTGGGACAGCAAAACTATGGCTACACCTTC. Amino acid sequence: CASSQALGQQNYGYTF.

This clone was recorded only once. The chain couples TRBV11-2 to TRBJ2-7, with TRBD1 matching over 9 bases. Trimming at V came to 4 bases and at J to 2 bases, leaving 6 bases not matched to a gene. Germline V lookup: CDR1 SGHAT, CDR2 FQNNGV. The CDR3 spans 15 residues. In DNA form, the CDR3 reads TGTGCCAGCAGCTCCGCCGGGACAGGGACCTACGAGCAGTACTTC. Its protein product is CASSSAGTGTYEQYF.

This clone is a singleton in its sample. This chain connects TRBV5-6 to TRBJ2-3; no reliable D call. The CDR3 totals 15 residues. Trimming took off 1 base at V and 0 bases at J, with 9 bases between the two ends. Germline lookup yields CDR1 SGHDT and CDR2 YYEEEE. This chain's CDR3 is CASSLRHSSTDTQYF. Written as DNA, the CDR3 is TGTGCCAGCAGCTTGCGGCATTCTAGCACAGATACGCAGTATTTT.

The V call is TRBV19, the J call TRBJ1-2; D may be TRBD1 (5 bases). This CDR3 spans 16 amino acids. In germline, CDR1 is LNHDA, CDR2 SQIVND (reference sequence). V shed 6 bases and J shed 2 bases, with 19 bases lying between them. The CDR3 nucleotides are TGTGCCAGTAGCCCTGACGGTGGGGGTTTGAACTATGGCTACACCTTC. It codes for CASSPDGGGLNYGYTF.

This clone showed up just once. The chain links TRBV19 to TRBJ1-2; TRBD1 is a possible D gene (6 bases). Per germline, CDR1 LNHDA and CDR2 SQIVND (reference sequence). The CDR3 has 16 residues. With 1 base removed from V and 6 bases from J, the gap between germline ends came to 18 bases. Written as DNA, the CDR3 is TGTGCCAGTAGTATAGGCATAACCGGGACAATCCATGGCTACACCTTC. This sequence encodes CASSIGITGTIHGYTF.

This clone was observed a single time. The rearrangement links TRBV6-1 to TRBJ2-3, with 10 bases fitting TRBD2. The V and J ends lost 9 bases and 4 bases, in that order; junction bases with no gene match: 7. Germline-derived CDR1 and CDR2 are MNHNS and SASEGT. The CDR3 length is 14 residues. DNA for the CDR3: TGTGCCAGTCAACTAGCGGGGCCCTCAGATACGCAGTATTTT. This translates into CASQLAGPSDTQYF.

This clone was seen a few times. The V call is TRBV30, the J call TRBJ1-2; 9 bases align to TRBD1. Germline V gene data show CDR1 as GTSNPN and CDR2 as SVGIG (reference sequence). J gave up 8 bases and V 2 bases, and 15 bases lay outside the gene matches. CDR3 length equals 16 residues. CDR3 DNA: TGTGCCTGGAGTCTAACAGGGGGCGCGGGGTTATTGGGCTACACCTTC. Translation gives CAWSLTGGAGLLGYTF. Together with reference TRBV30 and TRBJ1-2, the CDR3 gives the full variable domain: SQTIHQWPATLVQPVGSPLSLECTVEGTSNPNLYWYRQAAGRGLQLLFYSVGIGQISSEVPQNLSASRPQDRQFILSSKKLLLSDSGFYLCAWSLTGGAGLLGYTFGSGTRLTVV.

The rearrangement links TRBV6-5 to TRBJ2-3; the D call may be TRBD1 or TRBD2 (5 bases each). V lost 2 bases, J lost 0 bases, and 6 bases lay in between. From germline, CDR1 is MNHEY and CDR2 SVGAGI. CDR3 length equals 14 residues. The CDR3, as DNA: TGTGCCAGCAGTTACGGGGACAGCACAGATACGCAGTATTTT. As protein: CASSYGDSTDTQYF.

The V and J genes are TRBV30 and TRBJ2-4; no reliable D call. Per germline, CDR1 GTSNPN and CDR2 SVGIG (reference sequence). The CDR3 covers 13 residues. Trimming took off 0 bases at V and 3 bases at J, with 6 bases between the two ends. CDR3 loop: CAWSVGSKNIQYF. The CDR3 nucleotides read TGTGCCTGGAGTGTCGGCAGCAAAAACATTCAGTACTTC.

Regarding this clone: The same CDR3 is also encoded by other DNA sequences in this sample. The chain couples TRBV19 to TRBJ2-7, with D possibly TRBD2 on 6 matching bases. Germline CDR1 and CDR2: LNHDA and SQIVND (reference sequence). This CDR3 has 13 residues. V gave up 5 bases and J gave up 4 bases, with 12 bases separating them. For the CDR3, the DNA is TGTGCCAGTAGTGGGGGGAGCCGGTACGAGCAGTACTTC. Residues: CASSGGSRYEQYF.

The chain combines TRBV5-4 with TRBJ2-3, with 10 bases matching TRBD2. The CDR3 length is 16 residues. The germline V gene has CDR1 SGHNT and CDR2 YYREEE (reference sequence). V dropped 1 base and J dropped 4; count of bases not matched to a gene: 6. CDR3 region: CASSLPLAGVSDTQYF. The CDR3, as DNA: TGTGCCAGCAGCTTGCCCCTAGCGGGGGTTTCAGATACGCAGTATTTT.

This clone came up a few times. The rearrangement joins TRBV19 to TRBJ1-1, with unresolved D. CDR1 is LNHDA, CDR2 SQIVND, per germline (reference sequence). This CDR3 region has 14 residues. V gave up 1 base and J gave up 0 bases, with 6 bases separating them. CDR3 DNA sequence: TGTGCCAGTAGTATAGCACTTATGAACACTGAAGCTTTCTTT. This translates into CASSIALMNTEAFF.

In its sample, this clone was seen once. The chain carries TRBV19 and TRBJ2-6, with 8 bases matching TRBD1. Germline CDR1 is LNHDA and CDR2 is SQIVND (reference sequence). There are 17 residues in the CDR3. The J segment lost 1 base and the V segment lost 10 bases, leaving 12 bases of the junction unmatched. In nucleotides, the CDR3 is TGTGCCACAAAACCCGACAGGGGAATATCTGGGGCCAACGTCCTGACTTTC. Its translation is CATKPDRGISGANVLTF. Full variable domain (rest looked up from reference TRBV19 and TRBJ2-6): DGGITQSPKYLFRKEGQNVTLSCEQNLNHDAMYWYRQDPGQGLRLIYYSQIVNDFQKGDIAEGYSVSREKKESFPLTVTSAQKNPTAFYLCATKPDRGISGANVLTFGAGSRLTVL.

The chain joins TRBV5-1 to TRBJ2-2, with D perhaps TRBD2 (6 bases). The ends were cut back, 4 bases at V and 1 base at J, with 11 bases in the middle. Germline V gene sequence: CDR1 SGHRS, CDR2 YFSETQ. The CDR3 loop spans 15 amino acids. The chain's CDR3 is CASSPEGLNTGELFF. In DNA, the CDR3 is TGCGCCAGCAGCCCCGAGGGACTGAACACCGGGGAGCTGTTTTTT.

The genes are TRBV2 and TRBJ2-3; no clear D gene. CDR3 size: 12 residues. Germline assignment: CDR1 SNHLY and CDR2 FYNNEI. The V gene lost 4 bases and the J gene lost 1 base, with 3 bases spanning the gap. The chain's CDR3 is CASSGGTDTQYF. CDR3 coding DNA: TGTGCCAGCAGTGGGGGCACAGATACGCAGTATTTT.

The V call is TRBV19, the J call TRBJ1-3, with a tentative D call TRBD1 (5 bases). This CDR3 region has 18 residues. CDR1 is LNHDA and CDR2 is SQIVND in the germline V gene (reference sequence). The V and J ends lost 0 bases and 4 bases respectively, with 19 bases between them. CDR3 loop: CASSIDPLTGAPGNTIYF. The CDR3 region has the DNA TGTGCCAGTAGTATAGATCCCCTGACTGGGGCTCCAGGAAACACCATATATTTT.

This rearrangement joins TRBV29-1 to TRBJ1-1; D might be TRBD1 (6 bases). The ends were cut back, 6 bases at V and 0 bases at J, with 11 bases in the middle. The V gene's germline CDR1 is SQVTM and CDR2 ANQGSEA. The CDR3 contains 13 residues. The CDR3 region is CSVRGQMNTEAFF. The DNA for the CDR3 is TGCAGCGTCCGAGGACAGATGAACACTGAAGCTTTCTTT.